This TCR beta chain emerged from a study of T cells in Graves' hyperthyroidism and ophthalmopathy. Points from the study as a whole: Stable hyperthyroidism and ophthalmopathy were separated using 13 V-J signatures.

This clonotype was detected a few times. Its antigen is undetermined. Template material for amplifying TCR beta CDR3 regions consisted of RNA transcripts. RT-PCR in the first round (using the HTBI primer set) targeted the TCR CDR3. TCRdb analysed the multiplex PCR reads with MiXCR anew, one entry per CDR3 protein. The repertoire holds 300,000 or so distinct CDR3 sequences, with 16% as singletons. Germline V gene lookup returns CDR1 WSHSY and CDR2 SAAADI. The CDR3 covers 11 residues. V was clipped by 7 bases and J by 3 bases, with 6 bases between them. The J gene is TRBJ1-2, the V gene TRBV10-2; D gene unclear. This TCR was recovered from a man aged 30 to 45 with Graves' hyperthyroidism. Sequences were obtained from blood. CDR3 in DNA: TGCGCCAGCACGGCCGACTATGGCTACACCTTC. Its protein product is CASTADYGYTF.